This T cell receptor beta chain is from a study of blood T cell repertoires in COVID-19 (TCRdb year 2020). About the study as a whole: Samples from collaborators originated in the United States, Italy and Spain and spanned both the acute and convalescent phases of COVID-19. The prospective study material was composed of cDNA or gDNA derived from T cells, B-cell-depleted T cells, or PBMCs. Deeply sampled blood TCRbeta repertoires from subjects exposed to, actively infected with, or recovered from COVID-19 were included in the dataset. A freely available public database, intended as a resource for researchers studying the immune response to SARS-CoV-2, is where the repertoires were released. Samples were obtained from the ongoing ImmuneRACE study (first 160 participants) and from 1,254 subjects provided by 6 global collaborators. The sample metadata nearly always contained a de-identified subject ID, COVID-19 status, age in years and sex. Where available, HLA class I and class II types were obtained from metadata supplied by the sample provider rather than from assay-based typing.

Each collaborating institution followed its own protocols to collect whole blood in K2EDTA tubes. For TCRbeta analysis, collaborators shipped samples as frozen whole blood, isolated PBMCs, or DNA extracted from either of those sample types. What the authors observed across the whole study: Clinical and demographic metadata were provided uncurated, with the amount varying by source and participant.

About this clone itself: The antigen it binds to is not known. It has no much larger one-base neighbor in the sample; base qualities were not kept.

TCRbeta CDR3 regions were amplified from genomic DNA using the immunoSEQ Assay, a bias-controlled multiplex PCR. The study's processing was this. Within the assay, amplification of reference gene primers was used to estimate how many nucleated cells each sample contained. To quantify the absolute abundance of each unique TCRbeta CDR3 rearrangement, sequence reads were collapsed and filtered. For each sample, productive Simpson clonality was calculated as the square root of Simpson's diversity index across productive rearrangements. Here the immuneACCESS table is served through TCRdb, limited to in-frame sequences with V and J called. Missing clones are a known gap in these copies; in checked studies unresolved V genes cover under half, and the rest lacks a known reason. V, J and clone size derive from that table, while D and trimming were established from the DNA sequence. The sample table shows roughly 130,000 clones, and over 85% are seen once. The ten largest make up about 3.5% of the sample.

CDR1 and CDR2 (SGHAT, FQNNGV) derive from the germline V gene. The CDR3 holds 14 amino acids from the cysteine to the phenylalanine. Of the read, only the CDR3 DNA is kept; its 42 bases are in frame from base 1. V is clipped by 2 bases and J by 6 bases, and the sequence between their germline boundaries is 11 bases long. The rearranged segments are TRBV11-2 and TRBJ1-5; the D gene is perhaps TRBD1, from 5 matching bases. This clonotype was obtained from a man aged 45-60 years with active COVID-19. The sample consisted of peripheral blood. The nucleotides read TGTGCCAGCAGCTTAAGGCAGGGTGGTCAGCCCCAGCATTTT. It encodes CASSLRQGGQPQHF.